These T cell receptor beta chains were read from a single sample in a study of T-cell reconstitution after alpha-beta-depleted transplantation in children. TCRdb independently ran MiXCR on the PCR reads; one entry per CDR3 protein. In the table there are around 600,000 distinct CDR3 sequences, around 17% of which are singletons. The sequencing used PBMCs from the stem cell graft donor, collected from the stem cell graft. The receptors stem from a human donor who donated a stem cell graft to a child with acute myeloid leukemia. CDR3s include the opening cysteine and the closing phenylalanine or tryptophan. A D gene is named only where the DNA matches it firmly. Not all rows give a size; the values are once, few, many and, for expanded clones, a class.

J: TRBJ2-5; size: many; D: TRBD2; V: TRBV20-1; CDR3: CSARVSGGRVDMTQYF; DNA: TGCAGTGCTAGAGTTAGCGGGGGCCGGGTGGATATGACCCAGTACTTC
J: TRBJ1-6; size: few; D: -; V: TRBV7-2; CDR3: CASSLVGSPVRNSPLHF; DNA: TGTGCCAGCAGCTTAGTAGGAAGCCCGGTTCGAAATTCACCCCTCCACTTT
J: TRBJ1-1; size: many; D: -; V: TRBV27; CDR3: CASSLWGTTEAFF; DNA: TGTGCCAGCAGTTTATGGGGGACCACTGAAGCTTTCTTT
J: TRBJ2-5; size: few; D: TRBD2; V: TRBV9; CDR3: CASSVGGGRQETQYF; DNA: TGTGCCAGCAGCGTGGGCGGGGGACGCCAAGAGACCCAGTACTTC
J: TRBJ2-7; size: few; D: TRBD1; V: TRBV13; CDR3: CASSPRTGLAYEQYF; DNA: TGTGCCAGCAGCCCCCGGACAGGGTTGGCCTACGAGCAGTACTTC
J: TRBJ1-1; size: few; D: TRBD1; V: TRBV7-2; CDR3: CASSSTRQGDTEAFF; DNA: TGTGCCAGCAGCTCCACCCGACAGGGTGACACTGAAGCTTTCTTT
J: TRBJ1-2; size: few; D: -; V: TRBV14; CDR3: CASSQTGYYGYTF; DNA: TGTGCCAGCAGCCAGACAGGTTACTATGGCTACACCTTC
J: TRBJ2-5; size: -; D: -; V: TRBV5-6; CDR3: CASSLQGTQYF; DNA: TGTGCCAGCAGCCTTCAGGGGACCCAGTACTTC
J: TRBJ2-6; size: few; D: -; V: TRBV9; CDR3: CASSVRGASSGANVLTF; DNA: TGTGCCAGCAGCGTAAGGGGGGCGAGCTCTGGGGCCAACGTCCTGACTTTC
J: TRBJ2-1; size: large; D: -; V: TRBV12-3/TRBV12-4; CDR3: CASSPSGNEQFF; DNA: TGTGCCAGCAGCCCATCAGGGAATGAGCAGTTCTTC
J: TRBJ1-5; size: few; D: -; V: TRBV7-2; CDR3: CASSKDRWGNQPQHF; DNA: TGTGCCAGCAGCAAAGACAGGTGGGGGAATCAGCCCCAGCATTTT
J: TRBJ2-1; size: -; D: TRBD2; V: TRBV3-1; CDR3: CASSQDVASGASSYNEQFF; DNA: TGTGCCAGCAGCCAAGATGTGGCTAGCGGGGCCAGCTCCTACAATGAGCAGTTCTTC
J: TRBJ1-2; size: -; D: -; V: TRBV5-4; CDR3: CASDGGVGDYGYTF; DNA: TGTGCCAGCGATGGAGGGGTGGGGGACTATGGCTACACCTTC
J: TRBJ2-5; size: few; D: TRBD1; V: TRBV13; CDR3: CASSSYSGQGFRETQYF; DNA: TGTGCCAGCAGCTCTTACTCGGGACAGGGCTTCAGGGAGACCCAGTACTTC
J: TRBJ1-2; size: few; D: -; V: TRBV7-2; CDR3: CASSFQDLNYGYTF; DNA: TGTGCCAGCAGCTTCCAGGACCTCAACTATGGCTACACCTTC
J: TRBJ2-1; size: many; D: TRBD2; V: TRBV20-1; CDR3: CSARPRGDNEQFF; DNA: TGCAGTGCTAGACCGCGGGGGGACAATGAGCAGTTCTTC
J: TRBJ2-4; size: few; D: -; V: TRBV6-1; CDR3: CASSEPAPGKNIQYF; DNA: TGTGCCAGCAGTGAACCAGCCCCAGGCAAAAACATTCAGTACTTC
J: TRBJ1-5; size: few; D: TRBD1; V: TRBV24-1; CDR3: CATSEAGTGRPQHF; DNA: TGTGCCACCAGTGAAGCCGGGACAGGGAGGCCCCAGCATTTT
J: TRBJ2-5; size: many; D: -; V: TRBV20-1; CDR3: CSARDQAGEETQYF; DNA: TGCAGTGCTAGAGATCAGGCGGGTGAGGAGACCCAGTACTTC
J: TRBJ2-2; size: -; D: -; V: TRBV7-9; CDR3: CASSLADRPSNTGELFF; DNA: TGTGCCAGCAGCTTAGCCGACAGACCATCGAACACCGGGGAGCTGTTTTTT
J: TRBJ1-5; size: many; D: TRBD1; V: TRBV29-1; CDR3: CSVSDRASGLGTQPQHF; DNA: TGCAGCGTATCTGACAGGGCCTCTGGGCTTGGCACTCAGCCCCAGCATTTT
J: TRBJ2-7; size: -; D: TRBD1; V: TRBV15; CDR3: CATSRDRDRGPYEQYF; DNA: TGTGCCACCAGCAGAGATAGGGACAGGGGCCCCTACGAGCAGTACTTC
J: TRBJ1-1; size: -; D: -; V: TRBV12-3/TRBV12-4; CDR3: CASTLSGGEAFF; DNA: TGTGCCAGCACCCTTTCGGGCGGTGAAGCTTTCTTT
J: TRBJ1-2; size: many; D: -; V: TRBV6-1; CDR3: CASSPRTPASYGYTF; DNA: TGTGCCAGCAGTCCCAGGACACCCGCTTCCTATGGCTACACCTTC
J: TRBJ2-2; size: few; D: TRBD1; V: TRBV29-1; CDR3: CSVEDPEGQGFRELFF; DNA: TGCAGCGTTGAGGACCCCGAAGGACAGGGGTTCCGGGAGCTGTTTTTT
J: TRBJ2-1; size: few; D: -; V: TRBV11-2; CDR3: CASSLERTAYNEQFF; DNA: TGTGCCAGCAGCTTAGAACGGACAGCTTACAATGAGCAGTTCTTC
J: TRBJ1-6; size: -; D: -; V: TRBV4-1; CDR3: CASSQEGSSSYNSPLHF; DNA: TGCGCCAGCAGCCAAGAGGGGAGTAGCTCCTATAATTCACCCCTCCACTTT
J: TRBJ2-5; size: -; D: TRBD1; V: TRBV7-9; CDR3: CASSPNRGQETQYF; DNA: TGTGCCAGCAGCCCAAACAGGGGGCAAGAGACCCAGTACTTC
J: TRBJ2-7; size: many; D: TRBD1; V: TRBV5-1; CDR3: CASSPSGTGGDEQYF; DNA: TGCGCCAGCAGCCCGTCCGGGACAGGGGGCGACGAGCAGTACTTC
J: TRBJ2-7; size: few; D: -; V: TRBV12-3/TRBV12-4; CDR3: CASRAGQPSYEQYF; DNA: TGTGCCAGCAGGGCGGGACAGCCGTCCTACGAGCAGTACTTC
J: TRBJ1-6; size: -; D: -; V: TRBV28; CDR3: CASSFTGSPLHF; DNA: TGTGCCAGCAGTTTTACGGGTTCACCCCTCCACTTT